This entry describes one T cell receptor beta chain. The V end lost 1 base, the J end lost 1 base, and 7 bases lay between the germline ends. CDR3 length equals 15 residues. CDR1 is SGHTA, CDR2 FQGTGA, per germline. This sample stems from a study of cytomegalovirus exposure and HLA in healthy donors. 60 Vbeta and 13 Jbeta primers were used in PCR. Profiling relied on immunoSEQ multiplex PCR, and the TCRdb table lists in-frame clones only, not all of them. The sample shows fewer than 150,000 clones, 80% of them seen only once. This TCR was sampled from a man in his fifties or sixties in good health and CMV-seronegative. The gene calls are TRBV7-3 and TRBJ2-2, with no clear D. Input material: PBMCs. CDR3 nucleotides: TGTGCCAGCAGCTTAATGGCAGAGAACACCGGGGAGCTGTTTTTT. Translating it yields CASSLMAENTGELFF. Drawing the rest from reference TRBV7-3 and TRBJ2-2, the complete variable domain is GAGVSQTPSNKVTEKGKYVELRCDPISGHTALYWYRQSLGQGPEFLIYFQGTGAADDSGLPNDRFFAVRPEGSVSTLKIQRTERGDSAVYLCASSLMAENTGELFFGEGSRLTVL.